The T cell receptor (beta chain) under discussion was sequenced for a study of response to subunit inactivated influenza vaccine (dated by TCRdb to the late 2010s). Describing the broader study: To follow how T cells responded to a trivalent subunit inactivated influenza vaccine, the researchers relied on deep quantitative profiling of the T cell receptor repertoire. The full study reports these points: It was suggested by the authors that each seasonal influenza vaccination may recruit only a limited number of new T cells.

With regard to this clonotype: Its antigen target is currently unknown. Base-call qualities are not available, and no considerably larger clone is one nucleotide away.

Library preparation was by RT-PCR. Sequencing used an Illumina HiSeq 2500. Clones were called with MiXCR by TCRdb after fastp trimmed the public reads at Q25, and only in-frame beta chains were retained. When rows share a CDR3 protein, they turn into one entry using the most common DNA and genes. For this sample there are roughly 290,000 distinct CDR3 sequences; around a fifth appear just once. Around 9.6% of the sample is taken by the ten largest. CDR1 is given as WSHSY and CDR2 as SAAADI, both from the germline V gene. Trimming costs V 6 bases and J 5 bases, and their ends lie 16 bases apart. From the cysteine up to the phenylalanine, the CDR3 has a length of 14 residues. The CDR3 DNA has 42 bases and is translated from base 1.

This clonotype was sampled from a man aged 50 to 69 who received an inactivated influenza vaccine. Donor details come from another sample of the same person, matched by shared clones. The receptor chain draws on TRBV10-2 and TRBJ1-1; the D gene is not confidently resolved. Sample: PBMCs from blood, taken about 20 months after vaccination. The DNA sequence is as follows: TGCGCCAGCAGATCCGGGCCCTTGGGGACTGAAGCTTTCTTT. Its translation is CASRSGPLGTEAFF.